What follows are 17 T cell receptor beta chains derived from one specimen sequenced in a study of shared T cell receptors in the human thymus. Libraries were prepared by immunoSEQ multiplex PCR; TCRdb keeps only in-frame clonotypes and omits some of them. The repertoire holds approximately 490,000 clones, with 75% to 80% as singletons. This same sample was also taken into another study, of human thymus T cells.

The sample was thymocytes. These receptors originate from a boy in the first two years of life with a congenital heart defect.

This clone was seen a handful of times. This chain uses TRBV5-6 with TRBJ2-7; tentatively, D is TRBD2 (6 bases). Germline assignment: CDR1 SGHDT and CDR2 YYEEEE. The V end lost 2 bases, the J end lost 2 bases, and 17 bases lay between the germline ends. The CDR3 has 16 amino acids. CDR3 in amino acids: CASSFGSGVPAYEQYF. As DNA, the CDR3 is TGTGCCAGCAGCTTTGGATCGGGGGTGCCGGCCTACGAGCAGTACTTC.

The rearrangement uses TRBV7-8 and TRBJ2-1, with D possibly TRBD2 on 5 matching bases. The germline V gene has CDR1 SGHVS and CDR2 FQNEAQ. The CDR3 sequence is 15 residues long. V was pared by 4 bases and J by 9 bases, with 19 bases between. The chain's CDR3 is CASSWVAGGESEQFF. The CDR3 DNA sequence: TGTGCCAGCAGCTGGGTCGCGGGTGGGGAGAGTGAGCAGTTCTTC.

J is TRBJ2-7 and V is TRBV28, with 16 bases lining up with TRBD2. The germline CDR1 and CDR2 sequences are MDHEN and SYDVKM. There are 23 residues in the CDR3. V trimming: 5 bases; J trimming: 7 bases; junction bases outside the gene matches: 29. The CDR3 sequence: CASSLLRQGVSPGLAGGPYEQYF. The CDR3 DNA follows: TGTGCCAGCAGTCTACTTCGACAGGGCGTCTCCCCGGGACTAGCGGGAGGGCCGTATGAGCAGTACTTC.

The chain carries TRBV6-5 and TRBJ1-2; D ambiguous. V was clipped by 6 bases and J by 2 bases, with 7 bases between them. Germline CDR1 reads MNHEY; CDR2 reads SVGAGI. The length of the CDR3 is 12 residues. The CDR3 loop reads CASRRANYGYTF. The CDR3 bases are TGTGCCAGCAGGAGAGCCAACTATGGCTACACCTTC.

The chain carries TRBV2 and TRBJ2-1, with 9 bases fitting TRBD2. V trimming: 7 bases; J trimming: 7 bases; junction bases outside the gene matches: 14. This CDR3 is built from 16 residues. Germline CDR1 SNHLY, CDR2 FYNNEI. CDR3 region: CASTPTSGPGVNEQFF. Here the CDR3 DNA reads TGTGCCAGCACCCCGACTAGCGGCCCAGGGGTGAATGAGCAGTTCTTC. Variable domain in full (rest from reference TRBV2 and TRBJ2-1): EPEVTQTPSHQVTQMGQEVILRCVPISNHLYFYWYRQILGQKVEFLVSFYNNEISEKSEIFDDQFSVERPDGSNFTLKIRSTKLEDSAMYFCASTPTSGPGVNEQFFGPGTRLTVL.

The chain joins TRBV5-6 to TRBJ1-5; 7 bases line up with TRBD1. From germline, CDR1 is SGHDT and CDR2 YYEEEE. The CDR3 contains 16 residues. V lost 4 bases to trimming and J lost 0 bases; unmatched junction nucleotides: 7. CDR3 residues: CASSPVTGYSNQPQHF. CDR3 DNA: TGTGCCAGCAGCCCGGTGACAGGGTATAGCAATCAGCCCCAGCATTTT.

This rearrangement joins TRBV19 to TRBJ2-7; 10 nucleotides match TRBD2. The CDR3 runs 16 residues. V shed 5 bases and J 6 bases; nucleotides not matched to a gene: 13. Per germline, CDR1 LNHDA and CDR2 SQIVND (reference sequence). CDR3 nucleotides: TGTGCCAGTAGTCCTTCACCCACTAGCGGGGAACGCGAGCAGTACTTC. As protein: CASSPSPTSGEREQYF.

The rearrangement links TRBV15 to TRBJ2-7, with TRBD2 identical over 7 bases. Germline values: CDR1 LNHNV, CDR2 YYDKDF (reference sequence). This CDR3 is built from 17 residues. After removal of 0 bases from V and 0 bases from J, the junction contained 8 bases not matched to a gene. In nucleotides, the CDR3 is TGTGCCACCAGCAGAGAGAGAGGGGACTACTTCTCCTACGAGCAGTACTTC. Encoded protein: CATSRERGDYFSYEQYF.

Comment on this clone: Germline is not matched at one junction end, which may reflect a read error. The chain uses TRBV5-6 and TRBJ2-5; weak D call: TRBD1 (5 bases). Germline assignment: CDR1 SGHDT and CDR2 YYEEEE. The CDR3 covers 14 residues. The DNA for the CDR3 is TGTGCCAGCAGCCCTGGTGGGGCGGAAGAGACCCAATACTTC. This gives the protein CASSPGGAEETQYF.

The V call is TRBV5-5, the J call TRBJ1-1, with D possibly matching TRBD1 (5 bases). The germline gives CDR1 SGHKS, CDR2 YYEKEE (reference sequence). Trimming took 0 bases from V and 0 from J, leaving 18 bases between them. CDR3 length: 18 residues. The chain's CDR3 is CASSLDSNTGRMNTEAFF. DNA for the CDR3: TGTGCCAGCAGCTTGGATAGCAATACAGGCAGAATGAACACTGAAGCTTTCTTT.

The chain links TRBV6-5 to TRBJ1-5, with a possible D match to TRBD1 (5 bases). Germline V CDR1 and CDR2: MNHEY, SVGAGI. This CDR3 is built from 15 residues. Trimming pared 0 bases from V and 7 bases from J, leaving 13 bases between. The CDR3 here is CASSYSRRGGQPQHF. CDR3 DNA: TGTGCCAGCAGTTACTCTCGAAGGGGCGGCCAGCCCCAGCATTTT.

This rearrangement joins TRBV2 to TRBJ1-2; tentatively, D is TRBD1 (6 bases). Germline V lookup: CDR1 SNHLY, CDR2 FYNNEI. CDR3 length: 20 amino acids. V was pared by 6 bases and J by 6 bases, with 35 bases between. CDR3 DNA sequence: TGTGCCAGCAGCGAACGCGGGGGGCGGTCCCAACCGGGACTAAGGGATGGCTACACCTTC. Protein: CASSERGGRSQPGLRDGYTF. The complete variable domain, with remaining parts taken from reference TRBV2 and TRBJ1-2, reads EPEVTQTPSHQVTQMGQEVILRCVPISNHLYFYWYRQILGQKVEFLVSFYNNEISEKSEIFDDQFSVERPDGSNFTLKIRSTKLEDSAMYFCASSERGGRSQPGLRDGYTFGSGTRLTVV.

J is TRBJ2-7 and V is TRBV28; 9 bases agree with TRBD1. Germline V gene sequence: CDR1 MDHEN, CDR2 SYDVKM. The junction had 10 bases not matched to a gene; V was cut back by 6 bases and J by 4 bases. This CDR3 comprises 15 residues. CDR3 loop: CASRGTGPRGYEQYF. The CDR3 DNA reads as TGTGCCAGCAGGGGGACAGGGCCCCGGGGGTACGAGCAGTACTTC. The whole variable domain, remainder taken from reference TRBV28 and TRBJ2-7, is DVKVTQSSRYLVKRTGEKVFLECVQDMDHENMFWYRQDPGLGLRLIYFSYDVKMKEKGDIPEGYSVSREKKERFSLILESASTNQTSMYLCASRGTGPRGYEQYFGPGTRLTVT.

J is TRBJ2-3 and V is TRBV5-6, with 8 bases fitting TRBD2. The CDR3 consists of 16 residues. The V and J ends lost 4 bases and 1 base, in that order; junction bases with no gene match: 8. Looked up from germline, CDR1 is SGHDT and CDR2 is YYEEEE. The CDR3 region has the DNA TGTGCCAGCAGCCGGCGAGGGCGGGAGGGCACAGATACGCAGTATTTT. Translating it yields CASSRRGREGTDTQYF.

This rearrangement joins TRBV23-1 to TRBJ2-3; 8 bases fit TRBD2. TRBV23-1 is an open reading frame whose function is uncertain. This CDR3 contains 17 residues. Trimming removed 11 bases from V and 0 bases from J; junction bases left unmatched: 16. This CDR3 reads CAGLRSGSPPSTDTQYF. Here the CDR3 DNA reads TGCGCCGGCCTAAGAAGCGGGAGTCCCCCTAGCACAGATACGCAGTATTTT.

The chain employs TRBV28 and TRBJ2-3; 12 bases align to TRBD2. CDR1 MDHEN and CDR2 SYDVKM come from the germline V gene. The CDR3 length is 17 residues. J was trimmed by 3 bases and V by 6 bases; bases with no gene match: 10. CDR3 protein: CASSPKTSGRRTDTQYF. The CDR3 DNA reads TGTGCCAGCAGCCCAAAGACTAGCGGGAGAAGGACAGATACGCAGTATTTT.

This clone has just one count. This sequence joins TRBV5-6 and TRBJ2-5; 9 bases are shared with TRBD1. Germline-derived CDR1 and CDR2 are SGHDT and YYEEEE. The CDR3 is made up of 16 amino acids. With V trimmed by 3 bases and J by 2 bases, 8 bases remained unmatched. The CDR3 loop is CASSCRDRGKQETQYF. The CDR3 nucleotides read TGTGCCAGCAGCTGTCGAGACAGGGGGAAACAAGAGACCCAGTACTTC.